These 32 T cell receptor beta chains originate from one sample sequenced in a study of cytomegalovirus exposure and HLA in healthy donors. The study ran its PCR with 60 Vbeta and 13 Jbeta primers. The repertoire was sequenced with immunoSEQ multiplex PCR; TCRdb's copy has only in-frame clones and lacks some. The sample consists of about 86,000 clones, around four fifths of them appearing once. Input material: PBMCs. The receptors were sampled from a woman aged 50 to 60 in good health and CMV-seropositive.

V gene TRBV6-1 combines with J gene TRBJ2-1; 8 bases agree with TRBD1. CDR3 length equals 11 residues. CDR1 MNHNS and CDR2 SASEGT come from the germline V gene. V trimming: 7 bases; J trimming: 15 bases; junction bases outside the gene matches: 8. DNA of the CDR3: TGTGCCAGCAACCAGGGGGCCCTTACGTTCTTC. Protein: CASNQGALTFF.

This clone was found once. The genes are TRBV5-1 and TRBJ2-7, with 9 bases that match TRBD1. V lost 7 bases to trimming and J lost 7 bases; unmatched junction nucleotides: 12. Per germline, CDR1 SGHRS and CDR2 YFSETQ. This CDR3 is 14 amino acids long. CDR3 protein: CASASGTGTLEQYF. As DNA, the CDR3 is TGCGCCAGCGCATCCGGGACAGGGACCTTAGAGCAGTACTTC. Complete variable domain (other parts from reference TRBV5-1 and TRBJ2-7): KAGVTQTPRYLIKTRGQQVTLSCSPISGHRSVSWYQQTPGQGLQFLFEYFSETQRNKGNFPGRFSGRQFSNSRSEMNVSTLELGDSALYLCASASGTGTLEQYFGPGTRLTVT.

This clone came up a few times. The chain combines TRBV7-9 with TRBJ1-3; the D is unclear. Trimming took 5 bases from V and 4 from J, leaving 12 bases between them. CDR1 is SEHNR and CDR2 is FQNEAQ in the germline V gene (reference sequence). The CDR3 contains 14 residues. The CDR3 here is CASSRSGQGNTIYF. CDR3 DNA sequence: TGTGCCAGCAGCCGCTCTGGGCAGGGAAACACCATATATTTT.

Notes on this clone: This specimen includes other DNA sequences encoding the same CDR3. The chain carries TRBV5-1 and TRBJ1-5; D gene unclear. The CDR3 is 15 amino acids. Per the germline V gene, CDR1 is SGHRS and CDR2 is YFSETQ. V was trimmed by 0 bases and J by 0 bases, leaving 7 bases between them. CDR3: CASSLGGNSNQPQHF. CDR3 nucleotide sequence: TGCGCCAGCAGCTTGGGAGGGAATAGCAATCAGCCCCAGCATTTT.

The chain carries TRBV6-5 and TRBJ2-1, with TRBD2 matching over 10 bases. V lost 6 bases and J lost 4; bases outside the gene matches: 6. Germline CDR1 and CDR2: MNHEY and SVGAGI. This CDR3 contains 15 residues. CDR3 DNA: TGTGCCAGCAGCCCGCGACTAGCGGGTTACAATGAGCAGTTCTTC. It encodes CASSPRLAGYNEQFF.

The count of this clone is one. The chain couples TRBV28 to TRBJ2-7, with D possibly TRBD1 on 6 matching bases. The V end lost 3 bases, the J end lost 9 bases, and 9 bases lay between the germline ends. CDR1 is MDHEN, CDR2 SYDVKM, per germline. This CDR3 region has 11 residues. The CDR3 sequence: CASSFRGWQYF. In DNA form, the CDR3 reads TGTGCCAGCAGTTTCAGGGGATGGCAGTACTTC.

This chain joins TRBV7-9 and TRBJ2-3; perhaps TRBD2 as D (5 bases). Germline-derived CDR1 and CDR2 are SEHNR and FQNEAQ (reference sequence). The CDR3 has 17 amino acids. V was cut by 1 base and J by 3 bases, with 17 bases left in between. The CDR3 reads CASSLGVSEGRTDTQYF. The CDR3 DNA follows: TGTGCCAGCAGCTTAGGAGTTTCCGAGGGTAGAACAGATACGCAGTATTTT.

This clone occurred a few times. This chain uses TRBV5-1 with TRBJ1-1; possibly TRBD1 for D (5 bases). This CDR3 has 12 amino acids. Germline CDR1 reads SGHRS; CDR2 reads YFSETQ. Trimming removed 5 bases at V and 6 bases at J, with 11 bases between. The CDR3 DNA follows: TGCGCCAGCAGAAGCGGGGGTGCTGAAGCTTTCTTT. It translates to CASRSGGAEAFF.

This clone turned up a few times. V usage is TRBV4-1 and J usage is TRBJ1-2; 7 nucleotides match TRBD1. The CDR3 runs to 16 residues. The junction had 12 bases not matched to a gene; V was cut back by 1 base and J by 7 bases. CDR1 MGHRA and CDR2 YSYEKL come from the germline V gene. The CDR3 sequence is CASSQGRGRGAAGYTF. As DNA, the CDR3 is TGCGCCAGCAGCCAAGGAAGGGGCAGGGGGGCGGCTGGCTACACCTTC.

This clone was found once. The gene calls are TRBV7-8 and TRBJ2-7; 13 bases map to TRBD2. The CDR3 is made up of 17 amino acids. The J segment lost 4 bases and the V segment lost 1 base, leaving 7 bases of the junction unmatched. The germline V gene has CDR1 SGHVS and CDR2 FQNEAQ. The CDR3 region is CASSLGTSGRGMYEQYF. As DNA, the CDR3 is TGTGCCAGCAGCTTAGGGACTAGCGGGAGAGGGATGTACGAGCAGTACTTC.

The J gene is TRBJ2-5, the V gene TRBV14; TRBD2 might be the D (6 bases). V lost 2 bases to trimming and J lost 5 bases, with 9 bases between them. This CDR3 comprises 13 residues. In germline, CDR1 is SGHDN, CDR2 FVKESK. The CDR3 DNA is TGTGCCAGCAGCCAAAGCCTAGCGGAGACCCAGTACTTC. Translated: CASSQSLAETQYF.

In DNA, the CDR3 is TGTGCCAGCAGTGAGCCGACAGGATTTAATGAAAAACTGTTTTTT. It specifies CASSEPTGFNEKLFF. The chain employs TRBV25-1 and TRBJ1-4, with D possibly matching TRBD1 (6 bases). The CDR3 is 15 amino acids. Germline V CDR1 and CDR2: MGHDK, SYGVNS. V was cut by 3 bases and J by 4 bases, with 12 bases left in between.

The chain's CDR3 is CASTAGASGNYEQYF. CDR3 sequence (DNA): TGTGCCAGTACCGCGGGGGCTAGCGGAAACTACGAGCAGTACTTC. The V call is TRBV19, the J call TRBJ2-7, with D maybe TRBD2 (7 bases). The V end lost 7 bases, the J end lost 3 bases, and 19 bases lay between the germline ends. This CDR3 spans 15 amino acids. Germline CDR1 and CDR2: LNHDA and SQIVND (reference sequence). Filled out from reference TRBV19 and TRBJ2-7, the complete variable domain reads DGGITQSPKYLFRKEGQNVTLSCEQNLNHDAMYWYRQDPGQGLRLIYYSQIVNDFQKGDIAEGYSVSREKKESFPLTVTSAQKNPTAFYLCASTAGASGNYEQYFGPGTRLTVT.

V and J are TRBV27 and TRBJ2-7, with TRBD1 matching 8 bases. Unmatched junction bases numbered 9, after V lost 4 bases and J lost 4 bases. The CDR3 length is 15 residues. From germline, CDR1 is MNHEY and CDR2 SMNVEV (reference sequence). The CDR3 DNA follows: TGTGCCAGCAGTTCCCGACAGGGGCTGAGATACGAGCAGTACTTC. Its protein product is CASSSRQGLRYEQYF.

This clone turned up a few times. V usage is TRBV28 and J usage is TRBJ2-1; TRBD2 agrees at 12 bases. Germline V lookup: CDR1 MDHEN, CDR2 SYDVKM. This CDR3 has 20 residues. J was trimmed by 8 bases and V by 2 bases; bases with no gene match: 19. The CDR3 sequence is CASSLVEGRTSGAQGYEQFF. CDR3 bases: TGTGCCAGCAGTTTAGTGGAGGGTAGGACTAGCGGGGCCCAGGGGTATGAGCAGTTCTTC.

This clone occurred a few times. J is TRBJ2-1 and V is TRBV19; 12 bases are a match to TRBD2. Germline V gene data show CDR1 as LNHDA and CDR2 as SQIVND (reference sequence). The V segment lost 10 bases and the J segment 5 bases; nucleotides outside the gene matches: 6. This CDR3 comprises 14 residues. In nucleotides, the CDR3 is TGTGCCACCGGACTAGCGGGACTGAACAATGAGCAGTTCTTC. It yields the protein CATGLAGLNNEQFF.

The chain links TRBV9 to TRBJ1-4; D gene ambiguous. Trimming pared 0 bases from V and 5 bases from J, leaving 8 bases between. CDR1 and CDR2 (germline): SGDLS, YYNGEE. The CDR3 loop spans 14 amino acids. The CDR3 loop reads CASSVEAGNEKLFF. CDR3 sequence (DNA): TGTGCCAGCAGCGTAGAGGCAGGAAATGAAAAACTGTTTTTT.

The CDR3 DNA sequence: TGTGCCAGCAGAAGAGGGACAGTGAACACCGGGGAGCTGTTTTTT. It codes for CASRRGTVNTGELFF. The rearrangement links TRBV9 to TRBJ2-2, with 7 bases fitting TRBD1. The germline V gene has CDR1 SGDLS and CDR2 YYNGEE. The CDR3 has 15 amino acids. V dropped 5 bases and J dropped 1; count of bases not matched to a gene: 5.

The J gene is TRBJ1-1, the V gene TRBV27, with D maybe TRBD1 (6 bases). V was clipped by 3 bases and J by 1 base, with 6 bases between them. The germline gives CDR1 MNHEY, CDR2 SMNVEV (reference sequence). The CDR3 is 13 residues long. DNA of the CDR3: TGTGCCAGCAGTTTGGGACAGAACACTGAAGCTTTCTTT. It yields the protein CASSLGQNTEAFF.

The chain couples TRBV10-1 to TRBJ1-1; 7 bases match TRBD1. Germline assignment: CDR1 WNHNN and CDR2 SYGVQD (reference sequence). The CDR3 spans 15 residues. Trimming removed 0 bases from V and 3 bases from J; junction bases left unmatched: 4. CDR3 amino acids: CASSESNRGYTEAFF. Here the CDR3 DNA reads TGCGCCAGCAGTGAGTCTAACAGGGGATACACTGAAGCTTTCTTT.

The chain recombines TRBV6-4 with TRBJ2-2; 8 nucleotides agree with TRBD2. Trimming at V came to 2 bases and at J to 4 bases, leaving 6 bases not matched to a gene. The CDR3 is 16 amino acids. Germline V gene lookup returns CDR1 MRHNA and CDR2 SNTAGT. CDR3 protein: CASSDAAGGPTGELFF. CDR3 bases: TGTGCCAGCAGTGACGCTGCGGGAGGCCCCACCGGGGAGCTGTTTTTT.

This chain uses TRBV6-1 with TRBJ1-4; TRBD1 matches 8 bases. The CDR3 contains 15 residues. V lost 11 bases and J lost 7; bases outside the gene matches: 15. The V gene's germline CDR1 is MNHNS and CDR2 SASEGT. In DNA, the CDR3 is TGTGCCGGATCCCCCGGGACAGGTGGGGCTGAAAAACTGTTTTTT. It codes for CAGSPGTGGAEKLFF.

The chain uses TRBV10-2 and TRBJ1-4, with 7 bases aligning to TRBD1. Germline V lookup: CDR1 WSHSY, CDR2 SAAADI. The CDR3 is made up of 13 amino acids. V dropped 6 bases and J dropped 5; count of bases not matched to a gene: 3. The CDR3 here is CASRRDRNEKLFF. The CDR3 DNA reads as TGCGCCAGCAGACGGGACAGAAATGAAAAACTGTTTTTT.

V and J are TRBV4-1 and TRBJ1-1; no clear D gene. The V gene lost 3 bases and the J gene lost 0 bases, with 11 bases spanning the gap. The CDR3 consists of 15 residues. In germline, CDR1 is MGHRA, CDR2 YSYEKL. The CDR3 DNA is TGCGCCAGCAGCCAGGAGGTAGACTTGAACACTGAAGCTTTCTTT. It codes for CASSQEVDLNTEAFF.

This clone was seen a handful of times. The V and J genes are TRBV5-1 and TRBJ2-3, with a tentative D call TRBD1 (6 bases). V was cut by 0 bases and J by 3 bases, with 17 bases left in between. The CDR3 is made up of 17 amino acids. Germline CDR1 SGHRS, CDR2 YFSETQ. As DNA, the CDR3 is TGCGCCAGCAGCTTGGCCGGACAGTACGATGGAACAGATACGCAGTATTTT. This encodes CASSLAGQYDGTDTQYF.

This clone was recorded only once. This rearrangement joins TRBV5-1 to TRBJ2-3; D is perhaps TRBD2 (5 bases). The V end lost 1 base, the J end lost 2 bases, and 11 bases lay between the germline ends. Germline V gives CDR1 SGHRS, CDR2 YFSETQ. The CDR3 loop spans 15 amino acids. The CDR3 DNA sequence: TGCGCCAGCAGCTTGACGGGATCGCTCACAGATACGCAGTATTTT. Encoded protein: CASSLTGSLTDTQYF.

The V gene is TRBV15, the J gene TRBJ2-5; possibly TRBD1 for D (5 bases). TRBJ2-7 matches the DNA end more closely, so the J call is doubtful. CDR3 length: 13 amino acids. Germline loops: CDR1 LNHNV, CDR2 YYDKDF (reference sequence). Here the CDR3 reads CATSSGPGNEQYF. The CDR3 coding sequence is TGTGCCACCAGCAGTGGTCCAGGGAACGAGCAGTACTTC.

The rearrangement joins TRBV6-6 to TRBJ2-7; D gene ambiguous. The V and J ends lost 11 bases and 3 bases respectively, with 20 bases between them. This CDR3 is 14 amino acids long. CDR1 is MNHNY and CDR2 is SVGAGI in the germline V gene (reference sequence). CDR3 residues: CAARAREFYYEQYF. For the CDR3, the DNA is TGTGCCGCCCGAGCGAGAGAATTCTACTACGAGCAGTACTTC.

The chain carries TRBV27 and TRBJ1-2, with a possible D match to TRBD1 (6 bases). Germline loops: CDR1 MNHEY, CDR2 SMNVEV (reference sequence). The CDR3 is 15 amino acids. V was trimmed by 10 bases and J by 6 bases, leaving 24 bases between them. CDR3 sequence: CATVGARGGKNGYTF. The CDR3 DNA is TGTGCCACCGTGGGAGCCAGGGGAGGGAAGAATGGCTACACCTTC.

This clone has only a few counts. This chain's CDR3 is CAATGTGSEQYF. CDR3 DNA: TGTGCCGCCACCGGAACGGGGTCCGAGCAGTACTTC. V gene TRBV10-3 combines with J gene TRBJ2-7; a possible D gene is TRBD2 (5 bases). CDR1 and CDR2 from the germline V gene are ENHRY and SYGVKD. The CDR3 runs to 12 residues. V was clipped by 11 bases and J by 6 bases, with 17 bases between them.

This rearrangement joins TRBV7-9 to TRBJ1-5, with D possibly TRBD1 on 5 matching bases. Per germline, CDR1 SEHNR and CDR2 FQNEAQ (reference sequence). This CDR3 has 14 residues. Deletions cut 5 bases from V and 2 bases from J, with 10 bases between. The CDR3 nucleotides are TGTGCCAGCAGCCCCCAGGGCGGCAATCAGCCCCAGCATTTT. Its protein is CASSPQGGNQPQHF.

Here the CDR3 DNA reads TGTGCAAGTCCCTACTCCTCCGGGACAGCCGTCCAGCCCCAGCATTTT. Its translation is CASPYSSGTAVQPQHF. The chain uses TRBV12-2 and TRBJ1-5; TRBD1, the table's D call, was not compared with the DNA. TRBV12-2 is recorded as a pseudogene. The CDR3 extends over 16 amino acids.